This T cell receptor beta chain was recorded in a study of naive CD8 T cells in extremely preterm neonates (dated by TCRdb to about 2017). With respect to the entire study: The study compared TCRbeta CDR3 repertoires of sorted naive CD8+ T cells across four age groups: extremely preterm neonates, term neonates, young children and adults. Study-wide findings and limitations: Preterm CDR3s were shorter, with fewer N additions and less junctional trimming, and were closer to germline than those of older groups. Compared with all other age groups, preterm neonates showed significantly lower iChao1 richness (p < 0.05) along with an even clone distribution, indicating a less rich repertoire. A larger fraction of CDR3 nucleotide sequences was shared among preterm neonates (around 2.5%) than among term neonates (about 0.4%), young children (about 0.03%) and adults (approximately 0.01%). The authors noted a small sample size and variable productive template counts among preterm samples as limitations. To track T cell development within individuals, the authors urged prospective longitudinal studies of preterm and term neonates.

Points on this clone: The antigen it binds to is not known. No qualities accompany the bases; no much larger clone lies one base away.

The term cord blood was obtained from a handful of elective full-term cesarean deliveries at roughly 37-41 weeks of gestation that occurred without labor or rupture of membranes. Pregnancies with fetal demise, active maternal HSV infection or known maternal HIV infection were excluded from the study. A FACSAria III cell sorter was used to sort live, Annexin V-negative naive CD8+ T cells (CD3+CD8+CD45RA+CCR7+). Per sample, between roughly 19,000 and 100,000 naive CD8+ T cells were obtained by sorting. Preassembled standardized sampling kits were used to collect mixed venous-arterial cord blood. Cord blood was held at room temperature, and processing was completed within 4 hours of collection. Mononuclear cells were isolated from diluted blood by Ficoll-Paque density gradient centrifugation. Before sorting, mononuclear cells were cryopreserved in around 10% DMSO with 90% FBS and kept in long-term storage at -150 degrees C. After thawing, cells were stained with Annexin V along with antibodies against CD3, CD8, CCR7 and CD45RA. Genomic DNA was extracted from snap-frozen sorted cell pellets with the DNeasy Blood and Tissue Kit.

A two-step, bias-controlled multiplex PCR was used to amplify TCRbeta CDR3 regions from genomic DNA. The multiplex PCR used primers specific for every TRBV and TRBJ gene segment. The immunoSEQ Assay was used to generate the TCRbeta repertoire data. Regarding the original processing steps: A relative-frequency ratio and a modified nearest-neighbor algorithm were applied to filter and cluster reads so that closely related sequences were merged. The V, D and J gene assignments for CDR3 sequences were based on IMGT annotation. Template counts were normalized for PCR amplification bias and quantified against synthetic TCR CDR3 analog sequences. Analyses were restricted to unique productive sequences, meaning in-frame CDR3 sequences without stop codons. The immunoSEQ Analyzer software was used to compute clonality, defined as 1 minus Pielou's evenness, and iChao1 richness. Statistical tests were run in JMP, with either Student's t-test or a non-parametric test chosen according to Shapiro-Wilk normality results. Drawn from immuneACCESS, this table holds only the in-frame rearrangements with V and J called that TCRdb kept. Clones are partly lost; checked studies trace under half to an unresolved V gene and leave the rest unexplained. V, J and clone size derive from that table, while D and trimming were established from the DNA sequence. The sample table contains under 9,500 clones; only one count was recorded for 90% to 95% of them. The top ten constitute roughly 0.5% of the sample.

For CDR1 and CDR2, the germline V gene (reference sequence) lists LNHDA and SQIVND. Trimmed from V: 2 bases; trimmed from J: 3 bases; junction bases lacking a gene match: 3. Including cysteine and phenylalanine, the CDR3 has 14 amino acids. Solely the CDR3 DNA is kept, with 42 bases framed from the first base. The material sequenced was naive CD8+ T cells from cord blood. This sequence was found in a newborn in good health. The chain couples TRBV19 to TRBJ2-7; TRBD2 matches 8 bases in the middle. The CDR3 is CASSISSGGYEQYF. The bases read TGTGCCAGTAGTATATCCAGCGGGGGCTACGAGCAGTACTTC.